This T cell receptor beta chain was captured by sequencing in a study of technical replicates of blood from four donors. Assay used: immunoSEQ multiplex PCR; TCRdb lists only in-frame clones, some missing. The sample shows about 59,000 clones, over 85% of them seen only once. CDR1 is MDHEN and CDR2 is SYDVKM in the germline V gene. J was trimmed by 2 bases and V by 5 bases; bases with no gene match: 9. The length of the CDR3 is 15 residues. The clonotype originates from a human donor in good health. Some clones in this sample may be carry-over from other donors' samples. Sequences were obtained from PBMCs. The V call is TRBV28, the J call TRBJ2-7; the match to TRBD1 covers 7 bases. The CDR3 DNA reads TGTGCCAGCAGTACCACAGGGGAAGCCCCCTACGAGCAGTACTTC. Translated, it gives CASSTTGEAPYEQYF.